This T cell receptor (beta chain) was sequenced during a study of blood T cell repertoires in COVID-19. In the study overall: There were acute and convalescent COVID-19 samples, and they came from the United States, Italy and Spain. Nucleic acid was either cDNA or gDNA, and it came from T cells, B-cell-depleted T cells, or PBMCs.

The CDR3 spans 14 residues. Per the germline V gene, CDR1 is MNHEY and CDR2 is SMNVEV (reference sequence). With V trimmed by 10 bases and J by 9 bases, 13 bases remained unmatched. This clone was counted once. As originally analysed: The assay estimated nucleated cells by amplifying reference gene primers. Generated by immunoSEQ multiplex PCR, the TCRdb table keeps only in-frame clones and is missing some. The DNA was the basis for D and trimming; V, J and clone size are from that table. Of 180,000 or so clones listed, around 87% were seen once; the top ten hold 0.62%. Sequences were obtained from peripheral blood. This TCR derives from a man aged 45-60 years with acute or convalescent COVID-19. This chain connects TRBV27 to TRBJ2-1; 9 bases are a match to TRBD2. The CDR3: CATKTSGAGGEQFF. The CDR3 DNA is TGTGCCACCAAGACTAGCGGAGCGGGGGGTGAGCAGTTCTTC.